Following are 26 T cell receptor beta chains from one sample sequenced in a study of PD-1 blockade in classical Hodgkin lymphoma. No patient escaped relapse after autologous stem cell transplantation, and brentuximab vedotin exposure varied. Here immunoSEQ multiplex PCR was the method, and the copy in TCRdb shows in-frame clones only, minus some. The sample lists some 4,000 clones, about 64% occurring once. This specimen was peripheral blood mononuclear cells (PBMCs), taken at baseline. The receptors originated from a human donor with classical Hodgkin lymphoma.

This chain connects TRBV25-1 to TRBJ1-2; unclear D gene. V was pared by 6 bases and J by 4 bases, with 9 bases between. Germline V gene data show CDR1 as MGHDK and CDR2 as SYGVNS. This CDR3 comprises 12 residues. The CDR3 DNA reads as TGTGCCAGCAGGGCAGCCAGCTATGGCTACACCTTC. It encodes CASRAASYGYTF.

The chain is built from TRBV2 and TRBJ2-1; TRBD1 might be the D (7 bases). V lost 11 bases to trimming and J lost 7 bases, with 12 bases between them. The CDR3 totals 11 residues. Germline V gene lookup returns CDR1 SNHLY and CDR2 FYNNEI. For the CDR3, the DNA is TGTGCCTCCAGGGGGAGGAATGAGCAGTTCTTC. This translates into CASRGRNEQFF.

This CDR3 reads CASSSHQGAYEQYF. The CDR3 coding sequence is TGTGCCAGCAGCTCCCATCAGGGGGCCTACGAGCAGTACTTC. V usage is TRBV7-8 and J usage is TRBJ2-7, with TRBD1 matching over 7 bases. J gave up 2 bases and V 4 bases, and 5 bases lay outside the gene matches. CDR3 length equals 14 residues. Germline-derived CDR1 and CDR2 are SGHVS and FQNEAQ.

This clone came up a few times. This chain joins TRBV5-6 and TRBJ2-7, with 8 bases that match TRBD1. This CDR3 contains 16 residues. Germline CDR1 and CDR2: SGHDT and YYEEEE. The V and J ends lost 8 bases and 0 bases, in that order; junction bases with no gene match: 13. The DNA for the CDR3 is TGTGCCAGTTTCGACTGGACAGGGTTTAGCTCCTACGAGCAGTACTTC. Translated, it gives CASFDWTGFSSYEQYF.

In its sample, this clone ranks as medium-sized. One base away lies a much larger clone, so this may be a sequencing read error. The V and J genes are TRBV5-1 and TRBJ2-2; 9 nucleotides match TRBD2. Germline values: CDR1 SGHRS, CDR2 YFSETQ. The CDR3 extends over 17 amino acids. The J segment lost 5 bases and the V segment lost 0 bases, leaving 8 bases of the junction unmatched. This CDR3 reads CASSLVNAGGPTGELFF. The CDR3 DNA reads as TGCGCCAGCAGCTTGGTGAACGCGGGGGGGCCGACCGGGGAGCTGTTTTTT.

This clone was seen only a few times. The gene calls are TRBV1 and TRBJ2-1; whether TRBD2, the table's D call, matches the DNA was not checked. TRBV1 is deemed a pseudogene. The CDR3 extends over 16 amino acids. CDR3 in DNA: TGCACCAGCAGCCACCGAAGGGGGGGACCTTACAATGAGCAGTTCTTC. Translated: CTSSHRRGGPYNEQFF.

This clone showed up just once. The gene calls are TRBV6-7 and TRBJ2-7, with a tentative D call TRBD2 (5 bases). TRBV6-7 qualifies as an ORF whose function is uncertain. This CDR3 region has 12 residues. Trimming shortened V by 4 bases and J by 7 bases, and 11 bases separated the two germline ends. The CDR3 is CASSSIAPEQYF. CDR3 nucleotides: TGTGCCAGCAGTTCCATAGCGCCGGAGCAGTACTTC.

This clone was counted a few times. The gene calls are TRBV6-1 and TRBJ2-2; 8 bases map to TRBD2. The CDR3 contains 16 residues. V dropped 2 bases and J dropped 9; count of bases not matched to a gene: 11. In germline, CDR1 is MNHNS, CDR2 SASEGT. The CDR3 nucleotides are TGTGCCAGCAGTGAATCCGGGGGACTAGAACACCGGGAGCTGTTTTTT. Translated: CASSESGGLEHRELFF.

The chain uses TRBV6-5 and TRBJ2-1, with a weak D call TRBD2 (6 bases). The CDR3 is 14 residues long. Germline V CDR1 and CDR2: MNHEY, SVGAGI. Trimming removed 5 bases from V and 7 bases from J, with 15 bases in between. The CDR3 coding sequence is TGTGCCAGCAGTCCGGGTGGGGGGACGAATGAGCAGTTCTTC. Translated: CASSPGGGTNEQFF.

The V and J genes are TRBV5-1 and TRBJ1-4, with TRBD1 matching over 11 bases. The CDR3 has 14 residues. V shed 3 bases and J 7 bases; nucleotides not matched to a gene: 2. Germline V gene data show CDR1 as SGHRS and CDR2 as YFSETQ. CDR3 region: CASSSGTGGEKLFF. CDR3 in DNA: TGCGCCAGCAGCTCCGGGACAGGGGGTGAAAAACTGTTTTTT.

The rearrangement links TRBV2 to TRBJ1-3, with D maybe TRBD1 (5 bases). The V gene's germline CDR1 is SNHLY and CDR2 FYNNEI. Trimming removed 9 bases at V and 0 bases at J, with 24 bases between. The CDR3 is 18 residues long. The CDR3 region is CASTYPWDRSYSGNTIYF. The CDR3 DNA follows: TGTGCCAGTACCTATCCCTGGGACCGGTCTTACTCTGGAAACACCATATATTTT.

This clone ranks as medium-sized (0.01 to 0.1%). The CDR3, as DNA: TGCGCCAGCAGCTGGGACAGGACCCTTGGAAACACCATATATTTT. The encoded protein is CASSWDRTLGNTIYF. The chain links TRBV5-1 to TRBJ1-3; 8 bases match TRBD1. CDR1 and CDR2 (germline): SGHRS, YFSETQ. Trimming removed 3 bases from V and 3 bases from J; junction bases left unmatched: 5. There are 15 residues in the CDR3. The whole variable domain, filled in from reference TRBV5-1 and TRBJ1-3, reads KAGVTQTPRYLIKTRGQQVTLSCSPISGHRSVSWYQQTPGQGLQFLFEYFSETQRNKGNFPGRFSGRQFSNSRSEMNVSTLELGDSALYLCASSWDRTLGNTIYFGEGSWLTVV.

As for this clone: Other DNA sequences within the sample encode an identical CDR3. V is TRBV19 and J is TRBJ1-5; D remains unclear. The V and J ends lost 3 bases and 6 bases respectively, with 9 bases between them. The CDR3 runs 13 residues. Germline loops: CDR1 LNHDA, CDR2 SQIVND (reference sequence). CDR3 in amino acids: CASSIGVSQPQHF. In DNA, the CDR3 is TGTGCCAGTAGTATTGGTGTAAGTCAGCCCCAGCATTTT.

The J gene is TRBJ2-5, the V gene TRBV7-9; the match to TRBD1 covers 9 bases. The CDR3 covers 14 residues. With 8 bases clipped from V and 5 bases from J, the junction kept 9 bases outside the gene matches. Germline lookup yields CDR1 SEHNR and CDR2 FQNEAQ (reference sequence). Here the CDR3 DNA reads TGTGCCAGCCTATCACAGGGGGCCGGGGAGACCCAGTACTTC. Encoded protein: CASLSQGAGETQYF.

CDR3 sequence reads: CASSLSRSSYNEQFF. In DNA, the CDR3 is TGCGCCAGCAGTCTTAGCCGGAGCTCCTACAATGAGCAGTTCTTC. The gene calls are TRBV10-1 and TRBJ2-1, with D uncertain. Germline assignment: CDR1 WNHNN and CDR2 SYGVQD (reference sequence). V was cut by 5 bases and J by 0 bases, with 11 bases left in between. This CDR3 has 15 amino acids.

This chain connects TRBV5-4 to TRBJ2-7, with D maybe TRBD1 (5 bases). The ends were cut back, 5 bases at V and 3 bases at J, with 18 bases in the middle. There are 15 residues in the CDR3. The germline CDR1 and CDR2 sequences are SGHNT and YYREEE (reference sequence). The CDR3 sequence: CASSLGVTASYEQYF. The CDR3 DNA is TGTGCCAGCAGTCTGGGCGTGACAGCAAGCTACGAGCAGTACTTC. Complete variable domain (other parts from reference TRBV5-4 and TRBJ2-7): ETGVTQSPTHLIKTRGQQVTLRCSSQSGHNTVSWYQQALGQGPQFIFQYYREEENGRGNFPPRFSGLQFPNYSSELNVNALELDDSALYLCASSLGVTASYEQYFGPGTRLTVT.

The rearrangement joins TRBV6-1 to TRBJ1-1, with D perhaps TRBD1 (5 bases). The V gene lost 6 bases and the J gene lost 1 base, with 9 bases spanning the gap. Per the germline V gene, CDR1 is MNHNS and CDR2 is SASEGT. This CDR3 region has 13 residues. CDR3 in amino acids: CASRITGNTEAFF. In nucleotides, the CDR3 is TGTGCCAGCAGAATAACAGGGAACACTGAAGCTTTCTTT.

The J gene is TRBJ1-1, the V gene TRBV15; no definite D call. The CDR3 covers 14 residues. Germline lookup yields CDR1 LNHNV and CDR2 YYDKDF (reference sequence). V lost 3 bases and J lost 6, with 14 bases in between. The CDR3 bases are TGTGCCACCAGCAGCCTGACGCTTGGTGCTGAAGCTTTCTTT. Translating it yields CATSSLTLGAEAFF.

The chain recombines TRBV19 with TRBJ2-1; no clear D gene. Germline-derived CDR1 and CDR2 are LNHDA and SQIVND (reference sequence). The V gene lost 3 bases and the J gene lost 6 bases, with 12 bases spanning the gap. The CDR3 has 14 residues. CDR3 region: CASSISSGVNEQFF. DNA for the CDR3: TGTGCCAGTAGTATTAGTTCTGGGGTCAATGAGCAGTTCTTC.

The J gene is TRBJ1-2, the V gene TRBV9, with D possibly matching TRBD1 (5 bases). Germline CDR1 is SGDLS and CDR2 is YYNGEE. The CDR3 has 15 amino acids. V was cut by 0 bases and J by 5 bases, with 14 bases left in between. The CDR3 is CASSVDGAMGYGYTF. CDR3 bases: TGTGCCAGCAGCGTAGACGGGGCGATGGGGTATGGCTACACCTTC.

The chain joins TRBV19 to TRBJ2-2; D is perhaps TRBD1 (5 bases). The germline V gene encodes CDR1 LNHDA and CDR2 SQIVND (reference sequence). The V gene lost 7 bases and the J gene lost 4 bases, with 13 bases spanning the gap. The CDR3 sequence is 14 residues long. The CDR3 DNA follows: TGTGCCAGTAAGAAGGGGCAGGGCACCGGGGAGCTGTTTTTT. As protein: CASKKGQGTGELFF.

The V gene is TRBV6-5, the J gene TRBJ1-1, with D unclear. The CDR3 length is 13 residues. From germline, CDR1 is MNHEY and CDR2 SVGAGI. Trimming cost V 6 bases and J 4 bases, with 12 bases left between them. The CDR3 reads CASRLGFSTEAFF. DNA for the CDR3: TGTGCCAGCAGGCTCGGGTTTTCCACTGAAGCTTTCTTT.

This clone is labeled as medium-sized. This sequence joins TRBV30 and TRBJ2-3; 8 nucleotides align to TRBD1. Germline V CDR1 and CDR2: GTSNPN, SVGIG (reference sequence). V lost 1 base, J lost 5 bases, and 11 bases stayed unmatched. This CDR3 has 16 residues. The CDR3 loop reads CAWSGDPTGGKDTQYF. The CDR3 nucleotides read TGTGCCTGGAGTGGGGACCCCACAGGGGGGAAAGATACGCAGTATTTT.

V and J are TRBV5-1 and TRBJ2-2; D gene ambiguous. CDR3 length: 15 residues. From germline, CDR1 is SGHRS and CDR2 YFSETQ. The ends were cut back, 0 bases at V and 0 bases at J, with 6 bases in the middle. The CDR3 bases are TGCGCCAGCAGCTTGGGGGTCGCGAACACCGGGGAGCTGTTTTTT. It encodes CASSLGVANTGELFF.

This clone was counted a few times. This sequence joins TRBV2 and TRBJ2-7, with D maybe TRBD2 (6 bases). Germline lookup yields CDR1 SNHLY and CDR2 FYNNEI. The CDR3 length is 15 residues. V was shortened by 4 bases and J by 4 bases, with 17 bases between the two germline ends. The CDR3 coding sequence is TGTGCCAGCAGTGTGTACAGATTGCGGGGTTACGAGCAGTACTTC. It is translated as CASSVYRLRGYEQYF.

This clone was detected only a few times. The chain is built from TRBV7-9 and TRBJ2-3; maybe TRBD2 (5 bases). V was cut by 1 base and J by 4 bases, with 15 bases left in between. Germline V gene data show CDR1 as SEHNR and CDR2 as FQNEAQ (reference sequence). This CDR3 has 16 amino acids. The CDR3 DNA is TGTGCCAGCAGCTTAGTGGGAGCAGACGGGTCAGATACGCAGTATTTT. Protein product: CASSLVGADGSDTQYF.